These T cell receptor beta chains were read from a single sample in a study of blood T cell repertoires in COVID-19. Repertoires were generated with immunoSEQ multiplex PCR, while TCRdb's copy carries only in-frame clones and drops some. The sample lists hundreds of thousands of clones; 75% to 90% were seen once. Specimen: peripheral blood. These receptors came from a woman between 18 and 29 years old with acute or convalescent COVID-19. The CDR3 runs from the conserved cysteine through the conserved F or W. The D gene is left open where the match is weak. Only some rows state a clone size, as once, few, many or a class for expanded clones.

D	length	V	J	size	DNA	CDR3
NA	13	TRBV7-2	TRBJ2-5	NA	TGTGCCAGCAGCTTCGAGGGGCGGGGGACCCAGTACTTC	CASSFEGRGTQYF
TRBD2	18	TRBV9	TRBJ2-3	NA	TGTGCCAGCAGCGTACCGTCTAGCGGGGGGCCGGGCCCAGATACGCAGTATTTT	CASSVPSSGGPGPDTQYF
NA	12	TRBV6-5	TRBJ1-3	once	TGTGCCAGCAGTAGAGCTGGAAACACCATATATTTT	CASSRAGNTIYF
TRBD1	13	TRBV5-5	TRBJ1-2	NA	TGTGCCAGCAGCATTACCCTGACAGGGGGCTACACCTTC	CASSITLTGGYTF
NA	15	TRBV7-2	TRBJ1-5	once	TGTGCCAGCAGCTTAGCGCTGGGGGCGAGGCAGCCCCAGCATTTT	CASSLALGARQPQHF
NA	14	TRBV15	TRBJ1-2	few	TGTGCCACCAGCAGAGGAGACAGCGCCTATGGCTACACCTTC	CATSRGDSAYGYTF
NA	14	TRBV9	TRBJ1-2	NA	TGTGCCAGCAGCGCCCCCGGGGCCGGGGGTGGCTACACCTTC	CASSAPGAGGGYTF
TRBD2	16	TRBV13	TRBJ2-4	NA	TGTGCCAGCAGCCGGCGGGGGGAACTAGCCAAAAACATTCAGTACTTC	CASSRRGELAKNIQYF
TRBD1	13	TRBV7-9	TRBJ1-5	NA	TGTGCCAGCAGCTTTGACAGGGGTTCGCCCCAGCATTTT	CASSFDRGSPQHF
NA	15	TRBV5-1	TRBJ1-2	NA	TGCGCCAGCAGCCCGGGACTCCCAGACGCAAATGGCTACACCTTC	CASSPGLPDANGYTF
NA	12	TRBV18	TRBJ2-7	NA	TGTGCCAGCTCACTTCCCCGGGACGAGCAGTACTTC	CASSLPRDEQYF
NA	14	TRBV2	TRBJ1-3	NA	TGTGCCAGCATGGTTAGGGAGGGAGGAAACACCATATATTTT	CASMVREGGNTIYF
NA	12	TRBV12-3/TRBV12-4	TRBJ1-1	NA	TGTGCCAGCAGCCTTGGCCTGACTGAAGCTTTCTTT	CASSLGLTEAFF
TRBD1	15	TRBV6-5	TRBJ1-5	NA	TGTGCCAGCAGGCAGGGACAGGGGGTGGGACAGCCCCAGCATTTT	CASRQGQGVGQPQHF
NA	14	TRBV5-1	TRBJ1-1	NA	TGCGCCAGCTCTGAGGGAATAAAGAACACTGAAGCTTTCTTT	CASSEGIKNTEAFF
NA	12	TRBV3-1/TRBV3-2	TRBJ2-5	once	TGTGCCAGCAGCATTACTCAAGAGACCCAGTACTTC	CASSITQETQYF
TRBD1	14	TRBV3-1/TRBV3-2	TRBJ1-2	NA	TGTGCCAGCAGCGGGGGACAGGGGGCGCGCGGCTACACCTTC	CASSGGQGARGYTF
NA	18	TRBV7-8	TRBJ2-2	NA	TGTGCCAGCAGCTTAGCGCGCGACGGGGGGCTGAACACCGGGGAGCTGTTTTTT	CASSLARDGGLNTGELFF
NA	12	TRBV19	TRBJ1-2	NA	TGTGCCAGTAGAGCGAGGAACTATGGCTACACCTTC	CASRARNYGYTF
TRBD2	16	TRBV9	TRBJ2-3	NA	TGTGCCAGCAGCGTCATAGCGGGGGAGGTCACAGATACGCAGTATTTT	CASSVIAGEVTDTQYF
TRBD1	16	TRBV28	TRBJ1-1	once	TGTGCCAGCGCCGACCGTAGGGGGCCAAGGTCCACTGAAGCTTTCTTT	CASADRRGPRSTEAFF
TRBD2	17	TRBV3-1/TRBV3-2	TRBJ2-3	NA	TGTGCCAGCAGCCACCTACTAGCGGGGGGGCCGTTCGATACGCAGTATTTT	CASSHLLAGGPFDTQYF
NA	12	TRBV12-3/TRBV12-4	TRBJ2-1	NA	TGTGCCAGCAGTCCCCAGTGGAATGAGCAGTTCTTC	CASSPQWNEQFF
NA	14	TRBV6-1	TRBJ1-1	NA	TGTGCCAGCAGTGAAGACCCTGGGAGCACTGAAGCTTTCTTT	CASSEDPGSTEAFF
NA	13	TRBV14	TRBJ1-5	NA	TGTGCCAGCAGCCAAGGCTACAATCAGCCCCAGCATTTT	CASSQGYNQPQHF
TRBD2	13	TRBV6-5	TRBJ2-7	NA	TGTGCCAGCAGGGGAGGGGACGACTACGAGCAGTACTTC	CASRGGDDYEQYF
NA	13	TRBV12-5	TRBJ2-7	once	TGTGCTAGTGGTGACAGGTTCTCCTACGAGCAGTACTTC	CASGDRFSYEQYF
NA	15	TRBV5-4	TRBJ2-2	NA	TGTGCCAGCAGCTTCCGGGGGAAGAACACCGGGGAGCTGTTTTTT	CASSFRGKNTGELFF
NA	15	TRBV6-5	TRBJ1-1	NA	TGTGCCAGCGGAGGGCGGGGGACGGGAGCCACTGAAGCTTTCTTT	CASGGRGTGATEAFF
NA	14	TRBV5-1	TRBJ1-1	NA	TGCGCCAGCAGCGAAGCGGGACTGAACACTGAAGCTTTCTTT	CASSEAGLNTEAFF
TRBD1	17	TRBV27	TRBJ2-1	NA	TGTGCCAGCCTTGACAGGGTAAGAAACGGTGTGTACAATGAGCAGTTCTTC	CASLDRVRNGVYNEQFF
NA	11	TRBV14	TRBJ1-2	NA	TGTGCCAGCAGCCAGGACAGTGGCTACACCTTC	CASSQDSGYTF
NA	17	TRBV7-9	TRBJ1-2	NA	TGTGCCAGCAGCTTAGCGGGGGAGGTTCTCGGTAACTATGGCTACACCTTC	CASSLAGEVLGNYGYTF
NA	11	TRBV29-1	TRBJ1-2	NA	TGCAGCGTCCACCGGGGGTATGGCTACACCTTC	CSVHRGYGYTF
TRBD1	14	TRBV19	TRBJ1-2	NA	TGTGCCAGTAGTATTACGGGACAGGGCTATGGCTACACCTTC	CASSITGQGYGYTF
NA	15	TRBV27	TRBJ1-6	NA	TGTGCCAGCAGTCCCTCACGGTTCTATAATTCACCCCTCCACTTT	CASSPSRFYNSPLHF
NA	18	TRBV7-8	TRBJ2-7	NA	TGTGCCAGCAGCTTAGAGACCGAAGGAGGGTGGCCCTACCCGGGGCAGTACTTC	CASSLETEGGWPYPGQYF
NA	14	TRBV6-5	TRBJ2-7	NA	TGTGCCAGCAGCATACACAGGCGGACCTACGAGCAGTACTTC	CASSIHRRTYEQYF
NA	14	TRBV6-5	TRBJ1-3	NA	TGTGCCAGCAGACAGGGTATCTCTGGAAACACCATATATTTT	CASRQGISGNTIYF
NA	13	TRBV5-1	TRBJ2-7	NA	TGCGCCAGCAGCTTTGGAGGGAGTTACGAGCAGTACTTC	CASSFGGSYEQYF
NA	13	TRBV7-9	TRBJ2-7	NA	TGTGCCAGCAGCTCGGGGGACTTTCTAGTCAAGTACTTC	CASSSGDFLVKYF
TRBD1	12	TRBV5-4	TRBJ1-2	NA	TGTGCCAGCAGCCGGGACAGGGGCGGCTACACCTTC	CASSRDRGGYTF
NA	13	TRBV7-9	TRBJ1-2	NA	TGTGCCAGCAGCCCCCTTCCGGGAGATCGCTACACCTTC	CASSPLPGDRYTF
NA	14	TRBV6-1	TRBJ1-2	few	TGTGCCAGCAGTGAAGGGGCGTATAACTATGGCTACACCTTC	CASSEGAYNYGYTF
TRBD2	15	TRBV7-8	TRBJ2-2	NA	TGTGCCAGCAGCTTTGTGCTAGCGGGCACCGGGGAGCTGTTTTTT	CASSFVLAGTGELFF
TRBD1	14	TRBV5-8	TRBJ2-3	NA	TGTGCCAGCAGCTTCGGCCTCAGGGGGGATACGCAGTATTTT	CASSFGLRGDTQYF
NA	16	TRBV19	TRBJ1-3	NA	TGTGCCAGTAGTACGGGACTTTCGAGCTCTGGAAACACCATATATTTT	CASSTGLSSSGNTIYF
TRBD1	18	TRBV12-5	TRBJ1-2	few	TGTGCTAGTGGTTTTCACCTGGACAGGAAAACCGCTAACTATGGCTACACCTTC	CASGFHLDRKTANYGYTF
NA	16	TRBV27	TRBJ1-1	NA	TGTGCCAGCAGTTCCTGGGACGCGGGAATAAACACTGAAGCTTTCTTT	CASSSWDAGINTEAFF
NA	10	TRBV25-1	TRBJ1-5	NA	TGTGCCAGCAGCGGGGAGCCCCAGCATTTT	CASSGEPQHF
NA	14	TRBV4-1	TRBJ2-7	NA	TGCGCCAGCAGCCAAGAGCCAGGGTCCTACGAGCAGTACTTC	CASSQEPGSYEQYF
NA	17	TRBV4-3	TRBJ2-7	NA	TGCGCCAGCAGCCCTGACGTGGGCAGGGGATATTCGAACGAGCAGTACTTC	CASSPDVGRGYSNEQYF
NA	14	TRBV15	TRBJ1-3	once	TGTGCCACCAGTCAAACAGGAGTTGGAAACACCATATATTTT	CATSQTGVGNTIYF
TRBD1	13	TRBV5-6	TRBJ1-5	NA	TGTGCCAGCAGCTGGGACAGACGGCAGCCCCAGCATTTT	CASSWDRRQPQHF